What follows are 6 T cell receptor beta chains derived from one specimen sequenced in a study of T cell responses to AZD1222 COVID-19 vaccine. TCRdb's table, derived via immunoSEQ multiplex PCR, lists solely in-frame clones and lacks some. The top ten hold over 3% of the sample, which has 100,000 or so clones, about 87% seen once. The input for sequencing was peripheral blood, taken on day 0 of AZD1222 vaccination. These receptors all come from an adult in good health.

The chain couples TRBV2 to TRBJ2-7; 7 bases align to TRBD1. Germline trimming cut 4 bases from V and 4 bases from J; bases unmatched to any gene: 4. The germline V gene has CDR1 SNHLY and CDR2 FYNNEI. The CDR3 extends over 13 amino acids. The CDR3 loop is CASSGEQGYEQYF. CDR3 DNA sequence: TGTGCCAGCAGTGGGGAACAGGGGTACGAGCAGTACTTC.

The chain is built from TRBV5-1 and TRBJ1-1; maybe TRBD1 (5 bases). Trimming shortened V by 0 bases and J by 2 bases, and 8 bases separated the two germline ends. CDR1 is SGHRS, CDR2 YFSETQ, per germline. The CDR3 extends over 14 amino acids. DNA for the CDR3: TGCGCCAGCAGCTTGGCAGGGTCAAACACTGAAGCTTTCTTT. It yields the protein CASSLAGSNTEAFF.

CDR3 protein: CASSLRGALLYEQYF. The DNA for the CDR3 is TGTGCCAGCAGCCTGCGGGGGGCCCTCCTCTACGAGCAGTACTTC. The chain has TRBV7-2 and TRBJ2-7; 8 bases are shared with TRBD2. CDR1 and CDR2 from the germline V gene are SGHTA and FQGNSA. Trimming at V came to 5 bases and at J to 3 bases, leaving 9 bases not matched to a gene. The CDR3 sequence is 15 residues long.

The rearrangement joins TRBV6-1 to TRBJ1-5; D is undetermined. The CDR3 loop spans 15 amino acids. Germline V gene lookup returns CDR1 MNHNS and CDR2 SASEGT. V lost 1 base and J 9 bases, leaving 16 bases between the germline ends. CDR3 DNA: TGTGCCAGCAGTGAAGAAACTCCCGGAGCCCGGCCCCAGCATTTT. This gives the protein CASSEETPGARPQHF.

The V and J genes are TRBV7-2 and TRBJ2-3, with 8 bases identical to TRBD1. The junction had 7 bases not matched to a gene; V was cut back by 8 bases and J by 0 bases. Germline V CDR1 and CDR2: SGHTA, FQGNSA. The CDR3 contains 15 residues. CDR3 bases: TGTGCCAGCGGGCGACAGGGGAAAAGCACAGATACGCAGTATTTT. Translated, it gives CASGRQGKSTDTQYF.

V and J are TRBV19 and TRBJ1-2; no reliable D call. From germline, CDR1 is LNHDA and CDR2 SQIVND (reference sequence). Trimming left V 8 bases short and J 4 bases short, with 20 bases between. The CDR3 is 15 residues long. The CDR3 DNA follows: TGTGCCAGTGCCAATCAAGAATCGGGCCTCTATGGCTACACCTTC. Encoded protein: CASANQESGLYGYTF. Complete variable domain (other parts from reference TRBV19 and TRBJ1-2): DGGITQSPKYLFRKEGQNVTLSCEQNLNHDAMYWYRQDPGQGLRLIYYSQIVNDFQKGDIAEGYSVSREKKESFPLTVTSAQKNPTAFYLCASANQESGLYGYTFGSGTRLTVV.